This T cell receptor beta chain was documented in a study of technical replicates of blood from a handful of donors (dated by TCRdb to the late 2010s). Including cysteine and phenylalanine, the CDR3 has 14 amino acids. The read is trimmed to its CDR3 DNA, 42 bases read in frame from base 1. Via the germline V gene, CDR1 is SGHRS and CDR2 YFSETQ. V loses 5 bases of germline sequence and J loses 0 bases, and the interval between the two ends is 9 bases. The library came from the immunoSEQ multiplex PCR assay. This immuneACCESS table, as held by TCRdb, lists in-frame sequences with V and J called but not all clones. Of the missing ones, under half trace to an unresolved V gene in checked studies; the others have no known cause. The sample records 50,000 to 70,000 clones, approximately 88% of which are singletons. The ten largest clones represent roughly 4.2% of the sample. For this clone: Its antigen remains undetermined. No base quality information exists; no much larger clone differs at one position.

Sequences were obtained from PBMCs. The chain is assembled from TRBV5-1 and TRBJ1-3, with no confident D gene call. This TCR came from a human donor in good health. Some clones in this sample may be carry-over from other donors' samples. The nucleotides read TGCGCCAGCAGGGAACAGAACTCTGGAAACACCATATATTTT. It codes for CASREQNSGNTIYF.